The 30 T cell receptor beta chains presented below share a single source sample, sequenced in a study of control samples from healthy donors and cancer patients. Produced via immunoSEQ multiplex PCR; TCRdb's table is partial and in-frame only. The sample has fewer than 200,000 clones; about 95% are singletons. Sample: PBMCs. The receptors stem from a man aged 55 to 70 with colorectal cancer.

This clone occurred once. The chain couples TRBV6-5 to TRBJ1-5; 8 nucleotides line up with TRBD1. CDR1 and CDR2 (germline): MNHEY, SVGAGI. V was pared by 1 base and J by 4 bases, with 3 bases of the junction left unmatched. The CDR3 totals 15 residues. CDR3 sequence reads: CASSYFQGANQPQHF. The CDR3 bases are TGTGCCAGCAGTTACTTTCAGGGGGCTAATCAGCCCCAGCATTTT.

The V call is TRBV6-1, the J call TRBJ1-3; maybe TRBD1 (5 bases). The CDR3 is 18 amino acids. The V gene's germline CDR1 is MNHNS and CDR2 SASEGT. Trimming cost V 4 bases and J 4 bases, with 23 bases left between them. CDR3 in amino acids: CASSAGTYKPVTGNTIYF. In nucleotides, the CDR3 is TGTGCCAGCAGTGCGGGGACCTACAAACCGGTTACCGGAAACACCATATATTTT.

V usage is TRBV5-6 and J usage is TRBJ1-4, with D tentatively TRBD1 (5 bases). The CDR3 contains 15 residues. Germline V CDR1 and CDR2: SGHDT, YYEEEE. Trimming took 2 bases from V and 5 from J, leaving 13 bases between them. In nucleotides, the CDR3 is TGTGCCAGCAGCTTCACCGGGACGGGAAATGAAAAACTGTTTTTT. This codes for CASSFTGTGNEKLFF. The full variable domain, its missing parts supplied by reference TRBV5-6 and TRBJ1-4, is DAGVTQSPTHLIKTRGQQVTLRCSPKSGHDTVSWYQQALGQGPQFIFQYYEEEERQRGNFPDRFSGHQFPNYSSELNVNALLLGDSALYLCASSFTGTGNEKLFFGSGTQLSVL.

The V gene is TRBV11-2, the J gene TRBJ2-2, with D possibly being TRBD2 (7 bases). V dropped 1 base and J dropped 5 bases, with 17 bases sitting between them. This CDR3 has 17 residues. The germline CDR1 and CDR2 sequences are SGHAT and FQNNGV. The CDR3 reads CASSLVHGGGGTGELFF. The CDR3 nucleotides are TGTGCCAGCAGCTTAGTCCATGGCGGGGGCGGGACCGGGGAGCTGTTTTTT.

The CDR3 bases are TGTGCCACCAGTGATCCAGGGGACACCTACAATGAGCAGTTCTTC. Protein sequence: CATSDPGDTYNEQFF. This sequence joins TRBV24-1 and TRBJ2-1; possible D gene TRBD1, 6 bases. The germline V gene has CDR1 KGHDR and CDR2 SFDVKD. This CDR3 spans 15 amino acids. Trimming cost V 3 bases and J 2 bases, with 10 bases left between them.

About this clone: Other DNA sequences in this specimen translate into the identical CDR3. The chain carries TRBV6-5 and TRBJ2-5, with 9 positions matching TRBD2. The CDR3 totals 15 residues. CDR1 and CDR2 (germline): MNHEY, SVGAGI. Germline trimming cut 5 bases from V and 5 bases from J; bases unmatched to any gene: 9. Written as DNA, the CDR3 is TGTGCCAGCAGTACGATAGCGGGGGCGGGGGAGACCCAGTACTTC. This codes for CASSTIAGAGETQYF.

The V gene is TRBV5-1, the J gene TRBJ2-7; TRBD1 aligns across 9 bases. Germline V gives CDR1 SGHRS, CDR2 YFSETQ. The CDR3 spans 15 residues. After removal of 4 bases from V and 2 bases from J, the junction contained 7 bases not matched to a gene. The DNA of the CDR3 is TGCGCCAGCAGCCCCGGACAGGGGATGACCTACGAGCAGTACTTC. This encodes CASSPGQGMTYEQYF. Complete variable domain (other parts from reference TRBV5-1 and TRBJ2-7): KAGVTQTPRYLIKTRGQQVTLSCSPISGHRSVSWYQQTPGQGLQFLFEYFSETQRNKGNFPGRFSGRQFSNSRSEMNVSTLELGDSALYLCASSPGQGMTYEQYFGPGTRLTVT.

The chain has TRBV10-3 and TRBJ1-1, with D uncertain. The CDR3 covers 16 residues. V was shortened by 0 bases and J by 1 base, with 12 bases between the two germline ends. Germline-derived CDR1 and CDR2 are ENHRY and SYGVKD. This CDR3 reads CAISESIMEGNTEAFF. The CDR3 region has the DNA TGTGCCATCAGTGAGTCGATAATGGAGGGGAACACTGAAGCTTTCTTT.

CDR3 nucleotide sequence: TGTGCCAGCAGCGTAGTTAACAGGAACACTGAAGCTTTCTTT. This encodes CASSVVNRNTEAFF. The V call is TRBV9, the J call TRBJ1-1; D is undetermined. This CDR3 spans 14 amino acids. V was cut by 0 bases and J by 1 base, with 7 bases left in between. Germline CDR1 is SGDLS and CDR2 is YYNGEE.

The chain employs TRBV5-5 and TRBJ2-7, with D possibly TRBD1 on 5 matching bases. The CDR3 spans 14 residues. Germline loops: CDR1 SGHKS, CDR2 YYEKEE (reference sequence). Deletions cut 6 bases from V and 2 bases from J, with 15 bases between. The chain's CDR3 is CASNSWADTYEQYF. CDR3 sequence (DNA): TGTGCCAGCAACTCCTGGGCGGACACCTACGAGCAGTACTTC.

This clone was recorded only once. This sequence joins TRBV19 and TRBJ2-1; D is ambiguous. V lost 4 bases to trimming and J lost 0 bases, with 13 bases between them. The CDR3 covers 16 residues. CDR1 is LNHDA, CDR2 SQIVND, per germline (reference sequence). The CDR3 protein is CASSKNRQHSYNEQFF. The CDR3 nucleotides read TGTGCCAGTAGTAAGAATCGGCAACACTCCTACAATGAGCAGTTCTTC.

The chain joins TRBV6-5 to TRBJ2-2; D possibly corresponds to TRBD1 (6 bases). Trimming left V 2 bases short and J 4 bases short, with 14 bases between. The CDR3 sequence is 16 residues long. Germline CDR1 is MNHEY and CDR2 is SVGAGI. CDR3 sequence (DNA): TGTGCCAGCAGTTACCTCGTGACAGGAACCACCGGGGAGCTGTTTTTT. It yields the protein CASSYLVTGTTGELFF.

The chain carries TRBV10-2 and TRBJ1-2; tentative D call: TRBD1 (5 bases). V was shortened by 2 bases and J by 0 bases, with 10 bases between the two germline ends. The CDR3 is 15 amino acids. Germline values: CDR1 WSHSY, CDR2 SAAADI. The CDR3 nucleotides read TGCGCCAGCAGTGAGGGGGCACGCTCTAACTATGGCTACACCTTC. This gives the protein CASSEGARSNYGYTF.

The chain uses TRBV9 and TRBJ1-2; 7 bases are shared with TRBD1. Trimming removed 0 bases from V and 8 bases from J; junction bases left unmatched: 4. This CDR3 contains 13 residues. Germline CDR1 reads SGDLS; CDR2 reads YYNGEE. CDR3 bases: TGTGCCAGCAGCGTAGGACAGGGAGCAGGCTACACCTTC. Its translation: CASSVGQGAGYTF.

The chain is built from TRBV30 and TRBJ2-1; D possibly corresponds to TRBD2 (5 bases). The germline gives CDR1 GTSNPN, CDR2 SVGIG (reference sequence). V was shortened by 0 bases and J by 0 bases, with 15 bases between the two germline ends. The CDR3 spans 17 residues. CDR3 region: CAWSVKSGIGSYNEQFF. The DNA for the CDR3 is TGTGCCTGGAGTGTAAAGTCGGGGATAGGCTCCTACAATGAGCAGTTCTTC.

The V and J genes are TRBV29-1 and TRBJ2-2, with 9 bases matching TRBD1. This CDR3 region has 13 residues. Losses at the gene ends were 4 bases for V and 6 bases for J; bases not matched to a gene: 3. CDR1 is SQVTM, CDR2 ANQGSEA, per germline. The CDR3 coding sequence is TGCAGCGTTGGGACAGGGGACGCCGGGGAGCTGTTTTTT. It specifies CSVGTGDAGELFF.

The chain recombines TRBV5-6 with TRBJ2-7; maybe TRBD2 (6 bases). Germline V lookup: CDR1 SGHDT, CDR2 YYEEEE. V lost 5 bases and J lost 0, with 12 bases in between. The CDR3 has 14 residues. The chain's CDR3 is CASRGLGSSYEQYF. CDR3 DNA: TGTGCCAGCAGGGGCCTCGGGAGCTCCTACGAGCAGTACTTC.

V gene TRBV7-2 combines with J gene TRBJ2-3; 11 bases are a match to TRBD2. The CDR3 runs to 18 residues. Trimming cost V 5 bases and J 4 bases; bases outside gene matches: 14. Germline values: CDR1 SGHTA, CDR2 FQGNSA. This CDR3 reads CASSRLLLAGGPADTQYF. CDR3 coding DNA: TGTGCCAGCAGCCGCCTCCTTTTAGCGGGGGGGCCGGCAGATACGCAGTATTTT.

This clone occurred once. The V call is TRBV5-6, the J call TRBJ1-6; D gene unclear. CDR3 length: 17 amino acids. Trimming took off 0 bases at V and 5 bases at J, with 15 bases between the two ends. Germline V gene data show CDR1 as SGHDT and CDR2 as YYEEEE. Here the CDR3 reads CASSLVRRRLDNSPLHF. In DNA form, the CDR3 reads TGTGCCAGCAGCTTGGTAAGGCGCCGACTGGATAATTCACCCCTCCACTTT.

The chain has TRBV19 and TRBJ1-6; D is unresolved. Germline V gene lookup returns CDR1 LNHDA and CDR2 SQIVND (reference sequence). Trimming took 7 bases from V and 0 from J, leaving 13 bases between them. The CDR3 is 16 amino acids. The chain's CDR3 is CASTVTQSSYNSPLHF. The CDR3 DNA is TGTGCCAGTACGGTGACACAAAGCTCCTATAATTCACCCCTCCACTTT. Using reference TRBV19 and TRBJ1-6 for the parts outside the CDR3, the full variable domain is DGGITQSPKYLFRKEGQNVTLSCEQNLNHDAMYWYRQDPGQGLRLIYYSQIVNDFQKGDIAEGYSVSREKKESFPLTVTSAQKNPTAFYLCASTVTQSSYNSPLHFGNGTRLTVT.

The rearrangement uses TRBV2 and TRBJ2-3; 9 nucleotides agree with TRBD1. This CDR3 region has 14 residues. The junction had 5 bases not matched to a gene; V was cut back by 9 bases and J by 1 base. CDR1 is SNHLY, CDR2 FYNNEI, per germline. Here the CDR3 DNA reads TGTGCCAGTCTCCGGGACAGGGGCACAGATACGCAGTATTTT. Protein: CASLRDRGTDTQYF.

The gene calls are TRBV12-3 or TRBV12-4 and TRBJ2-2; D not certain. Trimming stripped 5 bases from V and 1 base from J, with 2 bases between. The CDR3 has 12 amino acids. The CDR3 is CASSKNTGELFF. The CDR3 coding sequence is TGTGCCAGCAGTAAGAACACCGGGGAGCTGTTTTTT.

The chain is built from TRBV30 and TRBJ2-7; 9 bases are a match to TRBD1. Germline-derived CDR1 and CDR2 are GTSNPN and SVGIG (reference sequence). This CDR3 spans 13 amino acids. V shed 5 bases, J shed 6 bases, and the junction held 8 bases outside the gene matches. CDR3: CAWQTGGGGEQYF. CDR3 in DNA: TGTGCCTGGCAGACAGGGGGGGGAGGCGAGCAGTACTTC.

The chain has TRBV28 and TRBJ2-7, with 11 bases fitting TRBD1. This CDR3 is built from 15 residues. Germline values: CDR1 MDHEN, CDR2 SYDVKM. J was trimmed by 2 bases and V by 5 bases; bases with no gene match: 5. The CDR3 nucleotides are TGTGCCAGCAGTAGCCCGGGACAGGGGGCCTACGAGCAGTACTTC. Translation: CASSSPGQGAYEQYF.

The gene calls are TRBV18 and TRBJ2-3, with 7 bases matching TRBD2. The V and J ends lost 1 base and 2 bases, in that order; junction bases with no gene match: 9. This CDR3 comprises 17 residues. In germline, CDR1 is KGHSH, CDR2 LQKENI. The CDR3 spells CASSPLIAGEITDTQYF. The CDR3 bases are TGTGCCAGCTCACCACTAATCGCGGGGGAGATCACAGATACGCAGTATTTT.

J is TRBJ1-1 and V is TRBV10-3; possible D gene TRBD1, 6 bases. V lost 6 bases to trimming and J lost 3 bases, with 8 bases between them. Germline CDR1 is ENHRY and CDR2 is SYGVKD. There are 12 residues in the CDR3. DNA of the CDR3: TGTGCCATCAGGAGACAGGACACTGAAGCTTTCTTT. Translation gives CAIRRQDTEAFF.

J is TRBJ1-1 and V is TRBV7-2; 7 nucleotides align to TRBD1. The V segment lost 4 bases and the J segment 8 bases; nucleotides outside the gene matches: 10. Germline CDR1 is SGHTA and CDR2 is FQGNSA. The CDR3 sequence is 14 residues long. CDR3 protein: CASSSQGLTVEAFF. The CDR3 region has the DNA TGTGCCAGCAGCTCACAGGGGCTCACTGTAGAAGCTTTCTTT.

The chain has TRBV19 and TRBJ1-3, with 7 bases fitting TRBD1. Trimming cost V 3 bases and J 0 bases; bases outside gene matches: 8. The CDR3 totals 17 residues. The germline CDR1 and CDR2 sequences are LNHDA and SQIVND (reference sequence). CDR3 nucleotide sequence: TGTGCCAGTAGTATGGACAGGATAGGACTCTCTGGAAACACCATATATTTT. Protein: CASSMDRIGLSGNTIYF. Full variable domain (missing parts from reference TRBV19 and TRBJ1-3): DGGITQSPKYLFRKEGQNVTLSCEQNLNHDAMYWYRQDPGQGLRLIYYSQIVNDFQKGDIAEGYSVSREKKESFPLTVTSAQKNPTAFYLCASSMDRIGLSGNTIYFGEGSWLTVV.

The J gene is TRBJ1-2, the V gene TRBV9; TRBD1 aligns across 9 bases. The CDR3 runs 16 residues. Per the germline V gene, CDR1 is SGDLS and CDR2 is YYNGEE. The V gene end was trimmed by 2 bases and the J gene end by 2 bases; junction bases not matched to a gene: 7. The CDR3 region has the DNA TGTGCCAGCAGCGTTGGTTCGGGACAGGGCAACTATGGCTACACCTTC. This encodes CASSVGSGQGNYGYTF.

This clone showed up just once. CDR3 sequence: CASRGCTEAFF. CDR3 nucleotide sequence: TGCGCCAGCAGGGGATGCACTGAAGCTTTCTTT. The chain is built from TRBV23-1 and TRBJ1-1; D gene uncertain. TRBV23-1 is marked as an open reading frame, function uncertain. V was trimmed by 6 bases and J by 4 bases, leaving 6 bases between them. This CDR3 comprises 11 residues.